The 2 T cell receptor beta chains presented below share a single source sample, sequenced in a study of CXCR3-negative and CXCR3-positive naive CD8 T cells. It was by 5' RACE with UMI labels that the TRB cDNA libraries were prepared. For each CDR3 protein, TCRdb gives one entry from its re-call of the 5' RACE reads, without DNA. The table lists 100,000 or so distinct CDR3 sequences. The sequenced sample was naive CXCR3- CD8+ T cells from blood. Specified subset: CD45RO-CCR7+CD27+CD95- naive CD8+ T cells lacking CXCR3 (TNR3-). These receptor sequences come from a human donor in good health. Some clones in this sample may be carry-over from other donors' samples.

This chain uses TRBV14 with TRBJ2-1; TCRdb's assignment of TRBD1 cannot be checked, as there is no DNA. CDR3 length: 14 residues. CDR1 SGHDN and CDR2 FVKESK come from the germline V gene. This CDR3 reads CASSPTDRYNEQFF.

The J gene is TRBJ1-1, the V gene TRBV5-6. In germline, CDR1 is SGHDT, CDR2 YYEEEE. CDR3 length: 16 amino acids. The CDR3 loop is CARPPHPGPPNTEAFF.